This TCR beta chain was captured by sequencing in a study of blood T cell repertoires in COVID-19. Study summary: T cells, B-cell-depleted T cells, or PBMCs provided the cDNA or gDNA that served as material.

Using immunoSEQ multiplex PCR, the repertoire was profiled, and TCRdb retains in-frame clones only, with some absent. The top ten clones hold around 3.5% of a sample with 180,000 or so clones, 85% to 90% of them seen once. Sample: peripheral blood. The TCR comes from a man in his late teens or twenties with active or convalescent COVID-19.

The CDR3 sequence is CASSTTGYGANVLTF. CDR3 DNA: TGCGCCAGCAGCACCACAGGGTATGGGGCCAACGTCCTGACTTTC. The genes are TRBV5-1 and TRBJ2-6; perhaps TRBD1 as D (6 bases). Germline assignment: CDR1 SGHRS and CDR2 YFSETQ. The CDR3 loop spans 15 amino acids. Trimming shortened V by 4 bases and J by 3 bases, and 11 bases separated the two germline ends.